This section outlines one T cell receptor (beta chain) sequence together with its context. Its antigen is undetermined. Time point described: week 23, last vaccination. Each dose of the vaccine consisted of 300 ug of mutant IDH1 20-mer peptide, with topical imiquimod. Tumors from donors were new WHO grade 3 or 4 IDH1-mutant astrocytomas with ATRX loss. This sample was taken from a study of a mutant IDH1 vaccine in newly diagnosed glioma. For the study at large: Commencement of vaccination occurred 4-6 weeks following radiotherapy alone, or concurrently with temozolomide cycles.

Libraries were prepared by immunoSEQ multiplex PCR; TCRdb keeps only in-frame clonotypes and omits some of them. The repertoire includes tens of thousands of clones, about 78% of them detected once, and around 6.9% sits in the top ten. The V and J ends lost 8 bases and 3 bases, in that order; junction bases with no gene match: 14. In germline, CDR1 is SGHDT, CDR2 YYEEEE. The CDR3 has 16 residues. The clonotype was recovered from a woman in her thirties or forties with glioma. Some clones in this sample may be carry-over from other donors' samples. The chain joins TRBV5-6 to TRBJ2-7; 10 bases fit TRBD2. This sample comprised PBMCs, obtained from a glioma patient whose treatment included an IDH1 peptide vaccine. The CDR3 region has the DNA TGTGCCAGTGAGGGACTAGCGTCCCGGGGCGGCTACGAGCAGTACTTC. Its protein is CASEGLASRGGYEQYF.